The 28 T cell receptor beta chains below all came from one sample that was sequenced in a study of cytomegalovirus exposure and HLA in healthy donors. The PCR had 60 Vbeta and 13 Jbeta primers. Measured with immunoSEQ multiplex PCR; TCRdb has only the in-frame clones, and not every one. The data contain over 100,000 clones, 65% to 75% of them singletons. Input material: PBMCs. These receptors originate from a man aged 25-45 years in good health and CMV-seropositive.

This clone was observed at least ten times. The chain couples TRBV7-9 to TRBJ1-1; the D gene is possibly TRBD1 (6 bases). The V gene's germline CDR1 is SEHNR and CDR2 FQNEAQ (reference sequence). The CDR3 runs to 16 residues. V was shortened by 5 bases and J by 1 base, with 17 bases between the two germline ends. In nucleotides, the CDR3 is TGTGCCAGCAGCCTCTCGACAGGCGGGCAGAACACTGAAGCTTTCTTT. This codes for CASSLSTGGQNTEAFF.

This sequence joins TRBV9 and TRBJ1-2; 10 bases agree with TRBD1. After removal of 5 bases from V and 5 bases from J, the junction contained 6 bases not matched to a gene. The germline CDR1 and CDR2 sequences are SGDLS and YYNGEE. This CDR3 contains 14 residues. The CDR3 DNA reads as TGTGCCAGCAGTGCGGGGACAGGGGATTATGGCTACACCTTC. Translating it yields CASSAGTGDYGYTF.

V usage is TRBV7-6 and J usage is TRBJ1-1; D perhaps matches TRBD1 (5 bases). Germline V CDR1 and CDR2: SGHVS, FNYEAQ. Trimming took off 5 bases at V and 0 bases at J, with 13 bases between the two ends. There are 15 residues in the CDR3. The CDR3 reads CASSHYTGMNTEAFF. CDR3 coding DNA: TGTGCCAGCAGCCACTACACAGGCATGAACACTGAAGCTTTCTTT.

This clone was detected only a few times. The chain is built from TRBV6-5 and TRBJ2-3; 7 bases align to TRBD2. The V gene's germline CDR1 is MNHEY and CDR2 SVGAGI. The CDR3 is 12 residues long. Unmatched junction bases numbered 7, after V lost 11 bases and J lost 5 bases. CDR3: CAVTPGGDTQYF. The CDR3 nucleotides read TGTGCCGTTACACCGGGGGGAGATACGCAGTATTTT.

This chain uses TRBV29-1 with TRBJ2-6, with 10 bases aligning to TRBD1. With V trimmed by 5 bases and J by 0 bases, 7 bases remained unmatched. The CDR3 spans 17 residues. Germline CDR1 reads SQVTM; CDR2 reads ANQGSEA. In DNA, the CDR3 is TGCAGCGTTATATCGGGGACAGGGGACTCTGGGGCCAACGTCCTGACTTTC. Its translation: CSVISGTGDSGANVLTF.

This clone was observed a few times. This chain links TRBV19 with TRBJ2-1; a weak D match, TRBD2 (6 bases). Between the trimmed V and J ends, which lost 4 bases and 5 bases, there was a span of 15 bases. The CDR3 sequence is 15 residues long. Germline values: CDR1 LNHDA, CDR2 SQIVND (reference sequence). The CDR3 DNA sequence: TGTGCCAGTAGTACAGGACCTTGGGGGGACAATGAGCAGTTCTTC. Translation: CASSTGPWGDNEQFF.

This clone was observed a handful of times. The chain is built from TRBV7-3 and TRBJ2-1, with D unresolved. Germline CDR1 and CDR2: SGHTA and FQGTGA. V lost 1 base and J lost 7, with 17 bases in between. The CDR3 is 16 residues long. CDR3 sequence reads: CASSLNPRSAVNEQFF. The DNA of the CDR3 is TGTGCCAGCAGCTTAAACCCGCGGTCCGCCGTAAATGAGCAGTTCTTC.

The V call is TRBV2, the J call TRBJ2-1, with 8 bases fitting TRBD2. Looked up from germline, CDR1 is SNHLY and CDR2 is FYNNEI. J was trimmed by 4 bases and V by 11 bases; bases with no gene match: 13. The CDR3 spans 15 residues. CDR3 region: CASLPEASGYNEQFF. CDR3 nucleotides: TGTGCCTCCCTCCCCGAGGCTAGCGGGTACAATGAGCAGTTCTTC. The variable domain in full, completed from reference TRBV2 and TRBJ2-1, reads EPEVTQTPSHQVTQMGQEVILRCVPISNHLYFYWYRQILGQKVEFLVSFYNNEISEKSEIFDDQFSVERPDGSNFTLKIRSTKLEDSAMYFCASLPEASGYNEQFFGPGTRLTVL.

This chain joins TRBV19 and TRBJ1-4, with D possibly TRBD1 on 6 matching bases. V shed 6 bases and J shed 7 bases, with 12 bases lying between them. This CDR3 region has 13 residues. CDR1 and CDR2 from the germline V gene are LNHDA and SQIVND (reference sequence). CDR3 protein: CASRPGGAEKLFF. The CDR3 nucleotides read TGTGCCAGTAGGCCGGGGGGGGCTGAAAAACTGTTTTTT.

This clone has just a few counts. The V call is TRBV10-3, the J call TRBJ1-1, with TRBD1 matching 7 bases. This CDR3 region has 12 residues. Per the germline V gene, CDR1 is ENHRY and CDR2 is SYGVKD. The V and J ends lost 4 bases and 4 bases, in that order; junction bases with no gene match: 0. The CDR3 region is CAISAGGTEAFF. The CDR3 coding sequence is TGTGCCATCAGTGCAGGGGGCACTGAAGCTTTCTTT.

V usage is TRBV28 and J usage is TRBJ1-3; TRBD1 is a possible D gene (5 bases). Germline V lookup: CDR1 MDHEN, CDR2 SYDVKM. This CDR3 has 17 amino acids. Trimming left V 6 bases short and J 0 bases short, with 18 bases between. The CDR3 DNA follows: TGTGCCAGCAGCCCTCTCCGACAGCGTTTCTCTGGAAACACCATATATTTT. This codes for CASSPLRQRFSGNTIYF.

The genes are TRBV27 and TRBJ1-6; D ambiguous. This CDR3 contains 15 residues. V was clipped by 7 bases and J by 7 bases, with 17 bases between them. The germline gives CDR1 MNHEY, CDR2 SMNVEV (reference sequence). CDR3 bases: TGTGCCAGCATAGAGTATCCTACCCGGAATTCACCCCTCCACTTT. It specifies CASIEYPTRNSPLHF.

About this clone: Mismatch with germline at one junction end may stem from a read error. V usage is TRBV7-9 and J usage is TRBJ1-6; 7 bases map to TRBD1. The CDR3 is 15 amino acids. Germline CDR1 SEHNR, CDR2 FQNEAQ (reference sequence). The CDR3 loop reads CSSSLRQGDNSPLHF. CDR3 coding DNA: TGTTCCAGCAGCCTAAGACAGGGTGATAATTCACCCCTCCACTTT.

This clone was seen just once. This rearrangement joins TRBV28 to TRBJ1-1; D is possibly TRBD1 (5 bases). CDR3 length: 15 residues. V was trimmed by 3 bases and J by 0 bases, leaving 11 bases between them. Germline CDR1 is MDHEN and CDR2 is SYDVKM. The CDR3 bases are TGTGCCAGCAGTTTCGGAGGGACCATGAACACTGAAGCTTTCTTT. Translating gives CASSFGGTMNTEAFF.

This sequence joins TRBV7-2 and TRBJ2-3; 8 bases line up with TRBD1. There are 16 residues in the CDR3. Per germline, CDR1 SGHTA and CDR2 FQGNSA. The junction had 7 bases not matched to a gene; V was cut back by 5 bases and J by 0 bases. CDR3 sequence: CASSTNQGASTDTQYF. CDR3 coding DNA: TGTGCCAGCAGCACCAATCAGGGGGCTAGCACAGATACGCAGTATTTT.

In its sample, this clone was seen a few times. This chain connects TRBV18 to TRBJ2-1, with TRBD2 matching 8 bases. This CDR3 is 15 amino acids long. The V segment lost 1 base and the J segment 8 bases; nucleotides outside the gene matches: 7. Germline loops: CDR1 KGHSH, CDR2 LQKENI. CDR3 protein: CASSPRPAGVDEQFF. The CDR3 coding sequence is TGTGCCAGCTCACCACGGCCAGCGGGGGTTGATGAGCAGTTCTTC. Together with reference TRBV18 and TRBJ2-1, the CDR3 gives the full variable domain: NAGVMQNPRHLVRRRGQEARLRCSPMKGHSHVYWYRQLPEEGLKFMVYLQKENIIDESGMPKERFSAEFPKEGPSILRIQQVVRGDSAAYFCASSPRPAGVDEQFFGPGTRLTVL.

This chain joins TRBV30 and TRBJ2-3; the match to TRBD2 covers 8 bases. CDR1 is GTSNPN, CDR2 SVGIG, per germline (reference sequence). Trimming at V came to 7 bases and at J to 5 bases, leaving 5 bases not matched to a gene. The CDR3 spans 12 residues. CDR3 region: CAFGGAVDTQYF. CDR3 sequence (DNA): TGTGCCTTCGGGGGGGCCGTAGATACGCAGTATTTT.

The chain links TRBV28 to TRBJ2-5, with D possibly being TRBD2 (7 bases). This CDR3 comprises 14 residues. Between the trimmed V and J ends, which lost 7 bases and 5 bases, there was a span of 17 bases. Germline values: CDR1 MDHEN, CDR2 SYDVKM. CDR3 region: CASTSGGWGETQYF. CDR3 DNA sequence: TGTGCCAGCACTTCGGGGGGCTGGGGCGAGACCCAGTACTTC.

This clone was picked up a small number of times. The chain uses TRBV19 and TRBJ2-5; the D gene is possibly TRBD1 (6 bases). The CDR3 loop spans 11 amino acids. The V and J ends lost 11 bases and 4 bases respectively, with 11 bases between them. Per the germline V gene, CDR1 is LNHDA and CDR2 is SQIVND (reference sequence). The CDR3 protein is CAAGQLETQYF. The CDR3 DNA sequence: TGTGCCGCTGGACAGTTAGAGACCCAGTACTTC.

Notes on this clone: The sample holds other DNA sequences that translate to the same CDR3. The chain uses TRBV2 and TRBJ2-5; 9 nucleotides line up with TRBD1. This CDR3 has 14 amino acids. Germline V gives CDR1 SNHLY, CDR2 FYNNEI. Trimming removed 8 bases from V and 3 bases from J; junction bases left unmatched: 7. The CDR3 loop is CASRRRQGEETQYF. DNA of the CDR3: TGTGCCAGCCGTCGGAGACAGGGGGAAGAGACCCAGTACTTC.

The rearrangement uses TRBV2 and TRBJ2-7, with 14 positions matching TRBD2. The germline V gene encodes CDR1 SNHLY and CDR2 FYNNEI. V gave up 4 bases and J gave up 4 bases; unmatched junction bases: 3. The CDR3 spans 15 residues. In nucleotides, the CDR3 is TGTGCCAGCAGTGGGAGACTAGCGGGGGGGTACGAGCAGTACTTC. It specifies CASSGRLAGGYEQYF.

Only a few counts were recorded for this clone. The chain links TRBV4-1 to TRBJ1-1; perhaps TRBD1 as D (5 bases). The germline CDR1 and CDR2 sequences are MGHRA and YSYEKL. This CDR3 spans 16 amino acids. V gave up 4 bases and J gave up 3 bases, with 18 bases separating them. The CDR3 is CASSPGYGGKHTEAFF. CDR3 sequence (DNA): TGCGCCAGCAGCCCGGGATACGGGGGTAAGCACACTGAAGCTTTCTTT.

V gene TRBV5-1 combines with J gene TRBJ2-5, with 8 positions matching TRBD2. From germline, CDR1 is SGHRS and CDR2 YFSETQ. This CDR3 is 16 amino acids long. V was clipped by 5 bases and J by 2 bases; unmatched bases: 11. The chain's CDR3 is CASRYRASGGQETQYF. The CDR3 coding sequence is TGCGCCAGCAGATATCGGGCCTCGGGGGGGCAAGAGACCCAGTACTTC.

V gene TRBV29-1 combines with J gene TRBJ2-3, with 7 bases fitting TRBD1. The CDR3 extends over 15 amino acids. Germline V gene lookup returns CDR1 SQVTM and CDR2 ANQGSEA. Germline trimming cut 6 bases from V and 4 bases from J; bases unmatched to any gene: 13. The CDR3 protein is CSVGGPTGSPDTQYF. The CDR3 nucleotides read TGCAGCGTCGGAGGCCCGACAGGGAGCCCAGATACGCAGTATTTT.

There are a few counts of this clone. V is TRBV7-9 and J is TRBJ1-2; no clear D gene. Trimming left V 5 bases short and J 0 bases short, with 10 bases between. Looked up from germline, CDR1 is SEHNR and CDR2 is FQNEAQ (reference sequence). CDR3 length: 14 amino acids. CDR3 in amino acids: CASSQPGANYGYTF. CDR3 sequence (DNA): TGTGCCAGCAGCCAGCCGGGAGCTAACTATGGCTACACCTTC.

This chain links TRBV10-3 with TRBJ2-5, with D perhaps TRBD2 (5 bases). Germline V lookup: CDR1 ENHRY, CDR2 SYGVKD. Trimming stripped 0 bases from V and 2 bases from J, with 19 bases between. CDR3 size: 18 residues. CDR3 sequence: CAISESMTASTPQETQYF. The CDR3 DNA sequence: TGTGCCATCAGTGAGTCGATGACCGCTAGCACCCCACAAGAGACCCAGTACTTC.

The chain combines TRBV12-5 with TRBJ2-1; TRBD2 matches 8 bases. V lost 4 bases to trimming and J lost 10 bases; unmatched junction nucleotides: 6. Germline V gives CDR1 LGHNT, CDR2 FRNRAP. The CDR3 is 13 amino acids. The CDR3 DNA is TGTGCTAGTGGTTGGCCCGCTAGCGGGGAGCAGTTCTTC. As protein: CASGWPASGEQFF.

The chain combines TRBV19 with TRBJ1-6; D is undetermined. V shed 4 bases and J shed 7 bases, with 17 bases lying between them. Germline V lookup: CDR1 LNHDA, CDR2 SQIVND (reference sequence). The CDR3 covers 16 residues. The CDR3 nucleotides read TGTGCCAGTAGTACCCACGGTGGAGAGAGAAATTCACCCCTCCACTTT. Protein sequence: CASSTHGGERNSPLHF.